There are many counts of the clone carrying this TCR beta chain. This CDR3 has 18 residues. Trimming took 0 bases from V and 3 from J, leaving 18 bases between them. From germline, CDR1 is MGHRA and CDR2 YSYEKL. One entry per CDR3 protein results from TCRdb running MiXCR on the RT-PCR reads. The sample holds around 700,000 distinct CDR3 sequences, more than 13% seen once. This chain uses TRBV4-1 with TRBJ1-5; possible D gene TRBD1, 5 bases. Sequencing was performed on memory CD4+ T cells from blood. The TCR comes from a female donor in good health, serving as a healthy control. The CDR3 sequence is CASSQDFVGGDLNQPQHF. CDR3 DNA sequence: TGCGCCAGCAGCCAAGATTTTGTGGGGGGGGATCTCAATCAGCCCCAGCATTTT.